Below, 21 T cell receptor beta chains from the same sample are listed, as sequenced in a study of blood T cells in healthy people across ages. Primers used in a second PCR of roughly 6 to 12 cycles were a sample-barcoded 5' primer and a J-beta primer mix. TCRdb recomputed calls from the 5' RACE reads with MiXCR, one row per CDR3 protein. The sample has about 800,000 distinct CDR3 sequences; about 47% are singletons. What was sequenced was blood. These receptors were collected from a man older than 75 in good health.

CDR3 nucleotides: TGCAGCGTCATAGGGGGGACCATTCACTACAATGAGCAGTTCTTC. It translates to CSVIGGTIHYNEQFF. The chain joins TRBV29-1 to TRBJ2-1, with D perhaps assigned TRBD1 or TRBD2 (6 bases each). Per germline, CDR1 SQVTM and CDR2 ANQGSEA. The CDR3 runs to 15 residues. With 6 bases removed from V and 3 bases from J, the gap between germline ends came to 18 bases.

This clonotype has just a few counts. The V gene is TRBV25-1, the J gene TRBJ2-1; TRBD2 agrees at 11 bases. Germline assignment: CDR1 MGHDK and CDR2 SYGVNS. The CDR3 is 16 amino acids. Trimming at V came to 7 bases and at J to 6 bases, leaving 11 bases not matched to a gene. The CDR3 here is CASMGPGLAALNEQFF. DNA of the CDR3: TGTGCCAGCATGGGACCGGGACTAGCGGCCCTCAATGAGCAGTTCTTC. Combining the CDR3 with reference TRBV25-1 and TRBJ2-1 gives the whole variable domain EADIYQTPRYLVIGTGKKITLECSQTMGHDKMYWYQQDPGMELHLIHYSYGVNSTEKGDLSSESTVSRIRTEHFPLTLESARPSHTSQYLCASMGPGLAALNEQFFGPGTRLTVL.

V usage is TRBV7-3 and J usage is TRBJ2-3, with 9 bases lining up with TRBD1. J lost 5 bases, V lost 4 bases, and 4 bases had no gene match. This CDR3 comprises 14 residues. CDR1 SGHTA and CDR2 FQGTGA come from the germline V gene. Here the CDR3 reads CASSWNRGQDTQYF. The DNA for the CDR3 is TGTGCCAGCAGCTGGAACAGGGGGCAAGATACGCAGTATTTT. Full variable domain (outside the CDR3, taken from reference TRBV7-3 and TRBJ2-3): GAGVSQTPSNKVTEKGKYVELRCDPISGHTALYWYRQSLGQGPEFLIYFQGTGAADDSGLPNDRFFAVRPEGSVSTLKIQRTERGDSAVYLCASSWNRGQDTQYFGPGTRLTVL.

This clonotype was seen a few times. The gene calls are TRBV7-2 and TRBJ2-7; D perhaps matches TRBD1 (5 bases). This CDR3 is 13 amino acids long. V gave up 4 bases and J gave up 4 bases, with 11 bases separating them. Germline-derived CDR1 and CDR2 are SGHTA and FQGNSA. The CDR3 sequence: CASSWGRFYEQYF. CDR3 bases: TGTGCCAGCAGCTGGGGCCGATTTTACGAGCAGTACTTC. The variable domain in full, with the rest retrieved from reference TRBV7-2 and TRBJ2-7, is GAGVSQSPSNKVTEKGKDVELRCDPISGHTALYWYRQSLGQGLEFLIYFQGNSAPDKSGLPSDRFSAERTGGSVSTLTIQRTQQEDSAVYLCASSWGRFYEQYFGPGTRLTVT.

This chain joins TRBV10-2 and TRBJ2-5; D might be TRBD1 (5 bases). Trimming stripped 3 bases from V and 5 bases from J, with 7 bases between. Germline CDR1 and CDR2: WSHSY and SAAADI. This CDR3 spans 12 amino acids. In nucleotides, the CDR3 is TGCGCCAGCAGTGAAGGGGTGGAGACCCAGTACTTC. Its protein is CASSEGVETQYF.

A remark on this clonotype: An end of the junction differs from the germline gene, which may be a read error. The genes are TRBV6-5 and TRBJ2-3; D possibly matches TRBD1 or TRBD2 (6 bases each). CDR3 length: 14 residues. Germline V gene sequence: CDR1 MNHEY, CDR2 SVGAGI. The CDR3 spells CACSPRGRGDTQYF. The CDR3 nucleotides are TGTGCCTGCAGTCCCCGGGGGCGCGGTGATACGCAGTATTTT.

This chain links TRBV7-2 with TRBJ1-2; no reliable D call. CDR1 SGHTA and CDR2 FQGNSA come from the germline V gene. The CDR3 covers 13 residues. V was cut by 6 bases and J by 6 bases, with 14 bases left in between. The CDR3 DNA follows: TGTGCCAGCAGGATAGGGTCGGGTAATGGCTACACCTTC. Encoded protein: CASRIGSGNGYTF.

Many counts were recorded for this clonotype. The rearrangement joins TRBV5-1 to TRBJ2-1, with 12 bases lining up with TRBD2. Germline-derived CDR1 and CDR2 are SGHRS and YFSETQ. V gave up 3 bases and J gave up 4 bases; unmatched junction bases: 5. The CDR3 extends over 16 amino acids. CDR3: CASSSLTSGGYNEQFF. The CDR3 region has the DNA TGCGCCAGCAGCTCCCTGACTAGCGGGGGATACAATGAGCAGTTCTTC.

The V and J genes are TRBV18 and TRBJ2-5; the D gene could be TRBD1 or TRBD2 (5 bases each). The J call may be incorrect, as the DNA end agrees better with TRBJ2-7. Germline CDR1 reads KGHSH; CDR2 reads LQKENI. The CDR3 is 15 residues long. CDR3 amino acids: CASSPEDQGPLEQYF. In DNA, the CDR3 is TGTGCCAGCTCACCAGAGGATCAGGGACCCCTCGAGCAGTACTTC.

This rearrangement joins TRBV25-1 to TRBJ2-1, with D hard to call. The CDR3 sequence is 15 residues long. Trimming cost V 1 base and J 5 bases, with 12 bases left between them. Germline values: CDR1 MGHDK, CDR2 SYGVNS. DNA of the CDR3: TGTGCCAGCAGTGAATCCAGAATCCTAGACAATGAGCAGTTCTTC. This gives the protein CASSESRILDNEQFF.

This chain connects TRBV6-6 to TRBJ1-5; D not certain. The J call is in doubt because the DNA end fits TRBJ2-3 better. Germline-derived CDR1 and CDR2 are MNHNY and SVGAGI (reference sequence). CDR3 size: 12 residues. CDR3 residues: CASGITAEPQYF. The DNA of the CDR3 is TGTGCCAGCGGCATAACGGCGGAGCCTCAGTATTTT.

This clonotype was observed a few times. The chain has TRBV15 and TRBJ1-6, with 7 positions matching TRBD1. The J segment lost 8 bases and the V segment lost 4 bases, leaving 8 bases of the junction unmatched. The CDR3 loop spans 15 amino acids. From germline, CDR1 is LNHNV and CDR2 YYDKDF (reference sequence). Here the CDR3 reads CATSTQDRFDSPLHF. CDR3 nucleotides: TGTGCCACCAGCACCCAGGACAGGTTCGATTCACCCCTCCACTTT.

On this clonotype itself: One end of the junction fails to match germline, which may point to a read error. The rearrangement uses TRBV12-3 or TRBV12-4 and TRBJ2-1, with 11 bases lining up with TRBD1. This CDR3 has 15 amino acids. The CDR3 region has the DNA TGTGCCAGCAGTTTGGGGACAGGGGGTCACAATGGGCAGTTCTTC. Its translation: CASSLGTGGHNGQFF.

V and J are TRBV20-1 and TRBJ1-2, with TRBD1 as a possible D gene (6 bases). Trimming removed 5 bases at V and 2 bases at J, with 12 bases between. The CDR3 has 13 amino acids. CDR1 and CDR2 (germline): DFQATT, SNEGSKA (reference sequence). Here the CDR3 DNA reads TGCAGTGCTCCTAGACAGGCCAACTATGGCTACACCTTC. Translating it yields CSAPRQANYGYTF.

Details on this clonotype: One end of the junction varies from germline; a read error may be responsible. This chain connects TRBV12-3 or TRBV12-4 to TRBJ2-3; 9 nucleotides line up with TRBD1. The CDR3 is 15 amino acids. CDR3 protein: CASTTGTGSTDTRYF. CDR3 sequence (DNA): TGTGCCAGCACAACCGGGACAGGGAGCACAGATACGCGGTATTTT.

The chain has TRBV5-5 and TRBJ2-7; D not certain. V lost 2 bases to trimming and J lost 7 bases, with 16 bases between them. The germline V gene encodes CDR1 SGHKS and CDR2 YYEKEE (reference sequence). CDR3 size: 14 residues. The CDR3 sequence: CASSFSGRSSEQYF. The CDR3 DNA follows: TGTGCCAGCAGCTTTAGTGGCAGATCCTCAGAGCAGTACTTC.

This clonotype showed up just a few times. The chain recombines TRBV11-2 with TRBJ1-2; a possible D gene is TRBD1 (6 bases). Trimming took 1 base from V and 3 from J, leaving 18 bases between them. Germline loops: CDR1 SGHAT, CDR2 FQNNGV. The CDR3 consists of 17 residues. Here the CDR3 reads CASSLGPGTRADYGYTF. The DNA of the CDR3 is TGTGCCAGCAGCTTAGGCCCCGGGACAAGGGCGGACTATGGCTACACCTTC.

This clonotype has at least ten counts. The chain combines TRBV20-1 with TRBJ2-5; D possibly corresponds to TRBD1 (7 bases). V was cut by 6 bases and J by 1 base, with 18 bases left in between. The CDR3 has 15 amino acids. Germline-derived CDR1 and CDR2 are DFQATT and SNEGSKA (reference sequence). This CDR3 is CSALGQEGSQETQYF. In DNA, the CDR3 is TGCAGTGCGTTAGGACAGGAGGGGTCCCAAGAGACCCAGTACTTC.

As concerns this clonotype: Possible read error: a much larger clone is one base away. CDR3: CASSLGPDTDTQYF. The DNA of the CDR3 is TGTGCCAGCAGCTTAGGCCCAGACACAGATACGCAGTATTTT. This chain joins TRBV7-2 and TRBJ2-3, with D uncertain. The CDR3 has 14 residues. Germline V gene lookup returns CDR1 SGHTA and CDR2 FQGNSA. Trimming shortened V by 1 base and J by 2 bases, and 7 bases separated the two germline ends.

This clonotype was seen only a few times. The rearrangement uses TRBV7-2 and TRBJ2-3; D is ambiguous. Germline V gives CDR1 SGHTA, CDR2 FQGNSA. The CDR3 consists of 12 residues. The V end was cut by 5 bases, the J end by 4 bases, with 7 bases between. The CDR3 region is CASSRTSDTQYF. CDR3 DNA: TGTGCCAGCAGCAGGACGTCAGATACGCAGTATTTT.

CDR3 amino acids: CSAAYREFGYTF. CDR3 bases: TGCAGCGCGGCTTACAGGGAGTTTGGCTACACCTTC. This chain uses TRBV29-1 with TRBJ1-2; D perhaps matches TRBD1 (6 bases). The V end was cut by 7 bases, the J end by 7 bases, with 16 bases between. The CDR3 loop spans 12 amino acids. CDR1 is SQVTM and CDR2 is ANQGSEA in the germline V gene.